A selection of T cell receptor beta chains follows, all from one sample in a study of early stage breast cancer tumors. Measured with immunoSEQ multiplex PCR; TCRdb has only the in-frame clones, and not every one. The sample lists approximately 11,000 clones, about 78% occurring once. Sequenced material: breast tumor tissue. The receptors were gathered from a person in their 40s with breast cancer. The CDR3 runs from the conserved cysteine through the conserved F or W. A D gene is named only where the DNA matches it firmly. Clone size appears in some rows only: once, few, many, or a class for an expanded clone.

J,size,V,D,DNA,CDR3
TRBJ2-3,.,TRBV20-1,.,TGCAGTGCTCCGCTGGGAGATACGCAGTATTTT,CSAPLGDTQYF
TRBJ2-1,few,TRBV5-4,.,TGTGCCAGCAGCCTGGGGATGGGAATATCCTACAATGAGCAGTTCTTC,CASSLGMGISYNEQFF
TRBJ2-1,.,TRBV27,.,TGTGCCAGCAGTTTACACAATGAGCAGTTCTTC,CASSLHNEQFF
TRBJ1-4,.,TRBV9,.,TGTGCCAGCAGCGTAAGGGGGGAGACTGATGAAAAACTGTTTTTT,CASSVRGETDEKLFF
TRBJ1-1,.,TRBV6-1,TRBD1,TGTGCCAGCAGTGAAGCGCCGGGACAGGGGAACACTGAAGCTTTCTTT,CASSEAPGQGNTEAFF
TRBJ1-3,.,TRBV5-6,.,TGTGCCAGCAGCTTGGAACCAACAGGAGCCGGAAACACCATATATTTT,CASSLEPTGAGNTIYF
TRBJ1-3,.,TRBV19,TRBD1,TGTGCCAGTAGTCCAGGGGGCCCCTCTGGAAACACCATATATTTT,CASSPGGPSGNTIYF
TRBJ1-4,.,TRBV30,.,TGTGCCTGGAGTGACAGGGCAACTAATGAAAAACTGTTTTTT,CAWSDRATNEKLFF
TRBJ1-4,.,TRBV2,.,TGTGCCAGCAGGGCACGCGACTTGGGTTTTGATGAAAAACTGTTTTTT,CASRARDLGFDEKLFF
TRBJ1-5,.,TRBV2,.,TGTGCCAGCAGCCAGGACCACCAAGCAGGTCAGCCCCAGCATTTT,CASSQDHQAGQPQHF
TRBJ2-7,.,TRBV10-3,TRBD2,TGTGCCATCAGCGACACTAGCGGGAGAGGGGACGAGCAGTACTTC,CAISDTSGRGDEQYF
TRBJ2-3,.,TRBV6-1,.,TGTGCCAGCAGTAGGACCGGGTGGGGAACAGATACGCAGTATTTT,CASSRTGWGTDTQYF
TRBJ1-5,.,TRBV5-5,TRBD1,TGTGCCAGCAGCCGACAGGGGGAAATCAATCAGCCCCAGCATTTT,CASSRQGEINQPQHF
TRBJ1-4,.,TRBV30,TRBD1,TGTGCCTGGGGGGGGACAGGCCTCGCTGGGTCTAATGAAAAACTGTTTTTT,CAWGGTGLAGSNEKLFF
TRBJ1-5,.,TRBV18,.,TGTGCCAGCTCACAATCCAATCAGCCCCAGCATTTT,CASSQSNQPQHF
TRBJ2-3,.,TRBV5-1,TRBD2,TGCGCCAGCAGCCCCGGGGGAACTAGCGTCACAGATACGCAGTATTTT,CASSPGGTSVTDTQYF
TRBJ2-7,once,TRBV7-2,TRBD2,TGTGCCAGCAGCTTAGGGGCTAGCGGGAGCTCCTACGAGCAGTACTTC,CASSLGASGSSYEQYF
TRBJ1-2,large,TRBV10-1,.,TGCGCCGGATCGGGCAGAAGCTACACCTTC,CAGSGRSYTF
TRBJ1-2,.,TRBV4-1,.,TGCGCCAGCAGCCAAGAACGGACAGACTATGGCTACACCTTC,CASSQERTDYGYTF
TRBJ2-3,.,TRBV30,.,TGTGCCTGGAGTGTAGGTAGCTACCGCACAGATACGCAGTATTTT,CAWSVGSYRTDTQYF
TRBJ2-7,.,TRBV7-9,TRBD1,TGTGCCAGCAGCTTCACAGGGGACACGGGGGAGCAGTACTTC,CASSFTGDTGEQYF
TRBJ1-1,.,TRBV2,.,TGTGCCAGCAGTGGCCGGGGGTTGGCGGCTGATGAAGCTTTCTTT,CASSGRGLAADEAFF
TRBJ2-7,.,TRBV6-6,.,TGTGCCAGCAGTTACTCGAGATACTCCTACGAGCAGTACTTC,CASSYSRYSYEQYF
TRBJ2-3,.,TRBV5-1,TRBD2,TGCGCCAGCAGCTCGGCGGGAGCCCGCACAGATACGCAGTATTTT,CASSSAGARTDTQYF
TRBJ1-2,.,TRBV7-2,.,TGTGCCAGCAGCCCCCAAGGGTCCTCTCCTAACTATGGCTACACCTTC,CASSPQGSSPNYGYTF
TRBJ2-1,once,TRBV7-8,.,TGTGCCAGCAGCTTCTACGAGGCCTCCCTCAATGAGCAGTTCTTC,CASSFYEASLNEQFF
TRBJ1-5,.,TRBV12-2,.,TGTGCAAGTCGCCCCCCGGGACACTCTTGTCAGCCCCAGCATTTT,CASRPPGHSCQPQHF
TRBJ1-2,.,TRBV5-1,TRBD1,TGCGCCAGCAGCTTGGCCGGGACAGCGAACTATGGCTACACCTTC,CASSLAGTANYGYTF
TRBJ1-1,.,TRBV29-1,.,TGCAGCGTTGATCTTTTAGGGACTGAAGCTTTCTTT,CSVDLLGTEAFF
TRBJ2-5,.,TRBV27,TRBD2,TGTGCCAGCAGTGACAGACTAGCGGGAGTCCGGGAGACCCAGTACTTC,CASSDRLAGVRETQYF
TRBJ2-5,.,TRBV28,.,TGTGCCAGCAGCAACGGCCGACTAGTCACGAAGACCCAGTACTTC,CASSNGRLVTKTQYF
TRBJ1-1,.,TRBV9,TRBD1,TGTGCCAGCAGCGTAGCTGAGGCAGGGGGTTCCGCTGAAGCTTTCTTT,CASSVAEAGGSAEAFF
TRBJ1-2,once,TRBV7-8,.,TGTGCCAGCAGCTTAGATTTACAGGGCAGAGTCACCTTC,CASSLDLQGRVTF
TRBJ1-5,few,TRBV27,.,TGTGCCAGCAGTTTCTCTCTAACAGGGAGTCAGCCCCAGCATTTT,CASSFSLTGSQPQHF
TRBJ2-7,medium-sized,TRBV5-1,.,TGCGCCAGCAGCTTCAGGGGCCTCGAACCCTACGAGCAGTACTTC,CASSFRGLEPYEQYF
TRBJ2-3,.,TRBV5-6,TRBD2,TGTGCCAGCAGCCCGGTAGCCTTAGCGGGAGCCGACACAGATACGCAGTATTTT,CASSPVALAGADTDTQYF
TRBJ1-1,.,TRBV5-1,.,TGCGCCAGCAGCTTGGGAGGGGTGCGTTCGAACACTGAAGCTTTCTTT,CASSLGGVRSNTEAFF
TRBJ2-5,.,TRBV5-5,TRBD1,TGTGCCAGCAGCGACTGGACAGGGGAGAGGGGAGAGACCCAGTACTTC,CASSDWTGERGETQYF
TRBJ2-7,.,TRBV5-1,TRBD2,TGCGCCAGCCGTTTGTCCGGGCGGGAGGCTATCGGGGAAAGCTCCTACGAGCAGTACTTC,CASRLSGREAIGESSYEQYF
TRBJ2-1,.,TRBV11-2,.,TGTGCCAGCACCTCCCCCGGTTCCTACAATGAGCAGTTCTTC,CASTSPGSYNEQFF
TRBJ1-5,.,TRBV21-1,.,TGTGCCAGCAGCACAAAGGGCGGGACAGATAGCAATCAGCCCCAGCATTTT,CASSTKGGTDSNQPQHF
TRBJ2-3,.,TRBV7-8,TRBD2,TGTGCCAGCAGCCGCGACCCCGGGACTAGCGAAGATACGCAGTATTTT,CASSRDPGTSEDTQYF